Below, 4 T cell receptor beta chains from the same sample are listed, as sequenced in a study of CD8 T cells in Susac syndrome. With random hexamers, 0.5 to 1 ug RNA was reverse transcribed. MiXCR, applied by TCRdb to the immunoSEQ multiplex PCR reads, yields one record per CDR3 protein. The sample lists 69,000 or so distinct CDR3 sequences; 94% were seen once. What was sequenced was CD8+ T cells from PBMCs. These receptors were collected from a human donor with multiple sclerosis.

The chain recombines TRBV7-9 with TRBJ2-2, with a possible D match to TRBD1 (6 bases). Germline V gives CDR1 SEHNR, CDR2 FQNEAQ (reference sequence). The length of the CDR3 is 13 residues. Trimming took 4 bases from V and 10 from J, leaving 13 bases between them. The CDR3 region has the DNA TGTGCCAGCAGCTCGGTGGACAGAACGGAGCTGTTTTTT. Encoded protein: CASSSVDRTELFF.

The genes are TRBV27 and TRBJ2-7, with D perhaps assigned TRBD1 or TRBD2 (6 bases each). The length of the CDR3 is 13 residues. Germline CDR1 and CDR2: MNHEY and SMNVEV (reference sequence). V was shortened by 5 bases and J by 7 bases, with 15 bases between the two germline ends. The CDR3 sequence is CASSPGDSWEQYF. As DNA, the CDR3 is TGTGCCAGCAGTCCAGGGGACTCGTGGGAGCAGTACTTC.

This sequence joins TRBV7-9 and TRBJ2-7, with TRBD2 matching 7 bases. Germline CDR1 SEHNR, CDR2 FQNEAQ (reference sequence). The ends lost 4 bases at V and 0 bases at J; junction bases unmatched: 6. This CDR3 is 15 amino acids long. CDR3 in amino acids: CASSSLLAASYEQYF. DNA of the CDR3: TGTGCCAGCAGCTCCCTGCTAGCGGCCTCCTACGAGCAGTACTTC.

The V and J genes are TRBV9 and TRBJ1-5; D gene ambiguous. CDR3 length: 14 residues. V gave up 0 bases and J gave up 0 bases, with 4 bases separating them. The germline gives CDR1 SGDLS, CDR2 YYNGEE. The CDR3 DNA follows: TGTGCCAGCAGCGTAGGAGATAGCAATCAGCCCCAGCATTTT. It codes for CASSVGDSNQPQHF.